This TCR beta chain is drawn from a study of OX40 agonist ivuxolimab in advanced cancers. On the study more broadly: Dose-escalation patients suffered from hepatocellular carcinoma, melanoma, renal cell or head and neck cancer. Aged 23 to 79 with a mean of approximately 60 years, they were 82.7% male.

Profiling relied on immunoSEQ multiplex PCR, and the TCRdb table lists in-frame clones only, not all of them. The table lists tens of thousands of clones, nearly 90% of them singletons, with approximately 0.3% in the top ten. Trimming left V 7 bases short and J 3 bases short, with 7 bases between. Germline lookup yields CDR1 MNHEY and CDR2 SMNVEV (reference sequence). The CDR3 covers 11 residues. This clone was seen a handful of times. The specimen comprised CD4+ or CD8+ T cells sorted from blood, sampled in a trial of the OX40 agonist ivuxolimab. The chain is built from TRBV27 and TRBJ2-7; D is possibly TRBD2 (5 bases). This sequence originates from an adult with an advanced solid tumor such as melanoma, head and neck, liver or kidney cancer. In DNA, the CDR3 is TGTGCCAGCACGGCGGGCTACGAGCAGTACTTC. It yields the protein CASTAGYEQYF.